This entry is about one T cell receptor beta chain. V shed 1 base and J 5 bases; nucleotides not matched to a gene: 4. The CDR3 has 14 amino acids. Germline V gene lookup returns CDR1 LNHNV and CDR2 YYDKDF (reference sequence). Under the authors' procedure: Researchers report that nucleated cell counts were estimated from reference gene primer amplification. Sequenced by immunoSEQ multiplex PCR; TCRdb stores in-frame clones only, minus some. The V and J calls and clone size were taken over from that table, and D and trimming were inferred from the DNA. The table has some 78,000 clones, 75% to 90% seen once. This sample stems from a study of blood T cell repertoires in COVID-19.

The specimen was peripheral blood. The receptor comes from a man in his fifties with active or convalescent COVID-19. The chain is built from TRBV15 and TRBJ2-5; TRBD1 matches 7 bases. The CDR3 is CATSRAYRGETQYF. The CDR3 nucleotides are TGTGCCACCAGCAGAGCATACAGGGGCGAGACCCAGTACTTC.